This TCR beta chain stems from a study of T cell responses to AZD1222 COVID-19 vaccine. Trimming cost V 3 bases and J 3 bases, with 6 bases left between them. CDR3 length: 12 residues. CDR1 is LNHNV, CDR2 YYDKDF, per germline (reference sequence). Using immunoSEQ multiplex PCR, the repertoire was profiled, and TCRdb retains in-frame clones only, with some absent. This table holds around 250,000 clones, approximately 95% found once. The study, taken as a whole, reports: Baseline seropositivity characterized only a handful of AZD1222 recipients. Reports indicate that nearly half of spike-specific TCRs are directed at unmutated variant regions.

With respect to this clone: Its antigen is as yet unknown.

The sequence derives from an adult in good health. The material sequenced was peripheral blood, taken on day 0 of AZD1222 vaccination. The genes are TRBV15 and TRBJ2-7; D gene ambiguous. The CDR3 nucleotides are TGTGCCACCAGCAGTCCAGACTACGAGCAGTACTTC. Translating it yields CATSSPDYEQYF.